This T cell receptor (beta chain) was captured in a study of cytomegalovirus exposure and HLA in healthy donors. CDR3 length: 17 residues. V gave up 5 bases and J gave up 5 bases; unmatched junction bases: 12. Per the germline V gene, CDR1 is LGHNA and CDR2 is YNFKEQ. Amplification used 60 Vbeta primers and 13 Jbeta primers. The repertoire was sequenced with immunoSEQ multiplex PCR; TCRdb's copy has only in-frame clones and lacks some. The sample consists of about 160,000 clones, around three quarters of them appearing once. Notes on this clone: Antigen specificity is unknown.

Findings and limits, study-wide: In a later analysis, compared with equally common non-associated chains, HLA-associated beta chains were more expanded.

The source of this sequence is a man between 45 and 60 years old in good health and CMV-seropositive. The material sequenced was PBMCs. The chain combines TRBV4-2 with TRBJ2-3; 11 bases are a match to TRBD2. The CDR3 sequence: CASSWTSGPQRQDTQYF. CDR3 DNA sequence: TGTGCCAGCAGCTGGACTAGCGGGCCACAAAGGCAAGATACGCAGTATTTT.